These 22 T cell receptor beta chains were sequenced from one sample in a study of identical twins. A single record per CDR3 protein comes from TCRdb applying MiXCR to the 5' RACE reads. The profile shows some 500,000 distinct CDR3 sequences, 14% of them singletons. Separately, the same data were catalogued under a study of yellow fever vaccine responses in identical twins.

Source material: CD4+ T cells sorted from blood. These TCRs come from a woman in her late teens or twenties in good health.

The chain joins TRBV3-1 to TRBJ2-5, with D hard to call. The CDR3 sequence is 14 residues long. The V gene lost 0 bases and the J gene lost 12 bases, with 17 bases spanning the gap. Germline-derived CDR1 and CDR2 are LGHDT and YNNKEL (reference sequence). CDR3 nucleotides: TGTGCCAGCAGCCAAGATCTTGCCGCCAAGGCCGAGTACTTC. Translated, it gives CASSQDLAAKAEYF.

This clonotype was found many times. J is TRBJ2-3 and V is TRBV4-3, with 7 bases fitting TRBD2. This CDR3 is 17 amino acids long. Germline lookup yields CDR1 LGHNA and CDR2 YSLEER. Trimming at V came to 0 bases and at J to 4 bases, leaving 10 bases not matched to a gene. The CDR3 bases are TGCGCCAGCAGCCAAGATCGGGCGGGAGTGATGGCAGATACGCAGTATTTT. Protein product: CASSQDRAGVMADTQYF.

This chain uses TRBV7-2 with TRBJ2-1, with D perhaps matching TRBD2 (9 bases). V shed 8 bases and J shed 0 bases, with 35 bases lying between them. CDR1 SGHTA and CDR2 FQGNSA come from the germline V gene. The CDR3 has 22 residues. CDR3 loop: CASQTGGGMGTSGSHSYNEQFF. CDR3 bases: TGTGCCAGCCAAACAGGGGGAGGTATGGGTACTAGCGGGTCCCACTCCTACAATGAGCAGTTCTTC.

The CDR3 nucleotides are TGTGCCAGCAGCCCTAGCTTTGAGCGCAATGAGCAGTTCTTC. Its translation: CASSPSFERNEQFF. This chain connects TRBV14 to TRBJ2-1; perhaps TRBD2 as D (5 bases). The CDR3 has 14 amino acids. Trimming left V 4 bases short and J 6 bases short, with 13 bases between. The germline gives CDR1 SGHDN, CDR2 FVKESK.

The chain employs TRBV29-1 and TRBJ1-2, with 8 nucleotides matching TRBD1. Germline loops: CDR1 SQVTM, CDR2 ANQGSEA. J gave up 4 bases and V 6 bases, and 13 bases lay outside the gene matches. This CDR3 is 15 amino acids long. The DNA for the CDR3 is TGCAGCGTCCTCGTCGGGACAGGCATCCCCTATGGCTACACCTTC. Translated, it gives CSVLVGTGIPYGYTF.

This clonotype showed up just a few times. The V gene is TRBV5-1, the J gene TRBJ2-1; 9 bases agree with TRBD1. The CDR3 is 16 residues long. The junction had 10 bases not matched to a gene; V was cut back by 0 bases and J by 9 bases. In germline, CDR1 is SGHRS, CDR2 YFSETQ. DNA of the CDR3: TGCGCCAGCAGCTTGGCCGGATCGACAGGGGGAACTGAGCAGTTCTTC. This translates into CASSLAGSTGGTEQFF.

The CDR3 spells CSVESVAETQYF. CDR3 nucleotides: TGCAGCGTTGAATCGGTTGCGGAGACCCAGTACTTC. The chain combines TRBV29-1 with TRBJ2-5; D not resolved. Per the germline V gene, CDR1 is SQVTM and CDR2 is ANQGSEA. V lost 2 bases and J lost 5, with 9 bases in between. The CDR3 runs 12 residues.

The CDR3 DNA follows: TGTGCCAGCAGCTTGACAGGGGCTGGGAGCACTGAAGCTTTCTTT. It translates to CASSLTGAGSTEAFF. The J gene is TRBJ1-1, the V gene TRBV7-2; TRBD1 aligns across 8 bases. The J segment lost 4 bases and the V segment lost 3 bases, leaving 7 bases of the junction unmatched. The V gene's germline CDR1 is SGHTA and CDR2 FQGNSA. The CDR3 extends over 15 amino acids.

This chain connects TRBV4-2 to TRBJ2-7; TRBD2 agrees at 9 bases. The CDR3 runs 18 residues. V lost 2 bases, J lost 0 bases, and 11 bases stayed unmatched. CDR1 and CDR2 (germline): LGHNA, YNFKEQ. The CDR3 bases are TGTGCCAGCAGCCAATCCCCGGGGCTAGCGGGAAACTCCTACGAGCAGTACTTC. The encoded protein is CASSQSPGLAGNSYEQYF.

In its sample, this clonotype was seen once. The genes are TRBV29-1 and TRBJ2-3; D might be TRBD2 (7 bases). The CDR3 is 13 amino acids. V lost 5 bases to trimming and J lost 5 bases, with 14 bases between them. CDR1 is SQVTM, CDR2 ANQGSEA, per germline. The CDR3 here is CSVRGGQGDTQYF. As DNA, the CDR3 is TGCAGCGTTAGGGGGGGCCAGGGAGATACGCAGTATTTT.

This clonotype was observed a handful of times. The chain has TRBV15 and TRBJ2-4; D is unclear. Germline CDR1 reads LNHNV; CDR2 reads YYDKDF (reference sequence). V dropped 1 base and J dropped 0 bases, with 16 bases sitting between them. The CDR3 extends over 18 amino acids. The CDR3 coding sequence is TGTGCCACCAGCAGAGGGGTGGAAGGCCTCCTAGCCAAAAACATTCAGTACTTC. Translated, it gives CATSRGVEGLLAKNIQYF.

This clonotype occurred a few times. J is TRBJ2-5 and V is TRBV25-1, with TRBD1 identical over 9 bases. Germline V lookup: CDR1 MGHDK, CDR2 SYGVNS. The V and J ends lost 5 bases and 2 bases, in that order; junction bases with no gene match: 27. The CDR3 has 22 residues. The CDR3 nucleotides are TGTGCCAGCAGTCCGCCGGGACAGGGAATTGTGCGGGGCACGGAAAGTCAAGAGACCCAGTACTTC. This translates into CASSPPGQGIVRGTESQETQYF.

The table lists this clonotype with many counts. The V and J genes are TRBV7-9 and TRBJ2-3; 7 bases match TRBD1. The V and J ends lost 3 bases and 2 bases, in that order; junction bases with no gene match: 5. The length of the CDR3 is 15 residues. Looked up from germline, CDR1 is SEHNR and CDR2 is FQNEAQ (reference sequence). CDR3 sequence reads: CASSLRDRATDTQYF. CDR3 nucleotides: TGTGCCAGCAGCTTGCGTGACAGGGCCACAGATACGCAGTATTTT.

Ten or more counts support this clonotype. The V and J genes are TRBV15 and TRBJ2-1; TRBD2 is a possible D gene (5 bases). The CDR3 runs 15 residues. Germline V lookup: CDR1 LNHNV, CDR2 YYDKDF (reference sequence). Trimming took 1 base from V and 0 from J, leaving 7 bases between them. Written as DNA, the CDR3 is TGTGCCACCAGCAGAGCGGGGTCCTCCTACAATGAGCAGTTCTTC. It is translated as CATSRAGSSYNEQFF.

The V and J genes are TRBV6-1 and TRBJ2-1; TRBD2 aligns across 8 bases. CDR3 size: 16 residues. The junction had 13 bases not matched to a gene; V was cut back by 5 bases and J by 7 bases. Germline V gene data show CDR1 as MNHNS and CDR2 as SASEGT. CDR3 in amino acids: CASSPRTGGAGNEQFF. The CDR3 bases are TGTGCCAGCAGTCCCCGAACGGGGGGGGCGGGAAATGAGCAGTTCTTC.

This clonotype was seen only a few times. The chain is built from TRBV2 and TRBJ2-1; 9 bases match TRBD2. The V gene end was trimmed by 9 bases and the J gene end by 6 bases; junction bases not matched to a gene: 9. This CDR3 region has 14 residues. The V gene's germline CDR1 is SNHLY and CDR2 FYNNEI. CDR3 nucleotide sequence: TGTGCCAGTACGTGGCTAGCGGGATCCAATGAGCAGTTCTTC. Amino acids: CASTWLAGSNEQFF.

This clonotype was picked up many times. The V gene is TRBV20-1, the J gene TRBJ2-5; 9 positions agree with TRBD2. Germline CDR1 DFQATT, CDR2 SNEGSKA (reference sequence). The length of the CDR3 is 15 residues. Losses at the gene ends were 2 bases for V and 9 bases for J; bases not matched to a gene: 13. The CDR3 nucleotides are TGCAGTGCTAGAAAAAGCGGGGGGCCGGACGGGGCCCAGTACTTC. Translation gives CSARKSGGPDGAQYF.

This chain links TRBV9 with TRBJ2-7; D possibly corresponds to TRBD2 (7 bases). The CDR3 has 13 residues. Germline-derived CDR1 and CDR2 are SGDLS and YYNGEE. V lost 3 bases and J 6 bases, leaving 13 bases between the germline ends. CDR3 DNA sequence: TGTGCCAGCAGCGCTCAGAGGGGGGGCGAGCAGTACTTC. The encoded protein is CASSAQRGGEQYF. Full variable domain (remainder filled in from reference TRBV9 and TRBJ2-7): DSGVTQTPKHLITATGQRVTLRCSPRSGDLSVYWYQQSLDQGLQFLIQYYNGEERAKGNILERFSAQQFPDLHSELNLSSLELGDSALYFCASSAQRGGEQYFGPGTRLTVT.

Concerning this clonotype: A read error may be the cause here, since a much bigger clone is one base away. This CDR3 is CASRWADTQYF. The CDR3 DNA reads TGTGCCAGCAGGTGGGCAGATACGCAGTATTTT. The chain joins TRBV6-2 or TRBV6-3 to TRBJ2-3; no clear D gene. This CDR3 region has 11 residues. Germline loops: CDR1 MNHEY, CDR2 SVGEGT. V was trimmed by 6 bases and J by 4 bases, leaving 5 bases between them.

V usage is TRBV2 and J usage is TRBJ2-1; TRBD1 aligns across 7 bases. CDR1 is SNHLY, CDR2 FYNNEI, per germline. The length of the CDR3 is 17 residues. The ends lost 0 bases at V and 6 bases at J; junction bases unmatched: 11. CDR3 sequence reads: CASSEALDRVVINEQFF. CDR3 coding DNA: TGTGCCAGCAGTGAAGCACTAGACAGGGTAGTAATCAATGAGCAGTTCTTC.

The rearrangement joins TRBV20-1 to TRBJ2-1; the match to TRBD2 covers 9 bases. Germline assignment: CDR1 DFQATT and CDR2 SNEGSKA (reference sequence). Trimming at V came to 6 bases and at J to 2 bases, leaving 11 bases not matched to a gene. This CDR3 is 16 amino acids long. The CDR3 coding sequence is TGCAGTGCCCTAGGGGGGACTAGCTCTACCTACAATGAGCAGTTCTTC. Protein product: CSALGGTSSTYNEQFF.

V usage is TRBV28 and J usage is TRBJ2-7; perhaps TRBD2 as D (6 bases). CDR1 MDHEN and CDR2 SYDVKM come from the germline V gene. This CDR3 comprises 12 residues. V lost 2 bases and J 7 bases, leaving 9 bases between the germline ends. CDR3 amino acids: CASSLIGREQYF. CDR3 sequence (DNA): TGTGCCAGCAGTTTAATCGGGAGAGAGCAGTACTTC.